This TCR beta chain was identified in a study of shared clonotypes between healthy human individuals. General observations from the study: All-four-donor shared clonotypes had higher generation probabilities than non-shared clonotypes did.

A note on this clone: Antigen: not known.

At the deep level, the assay was run. This table comes from immunoSEQ multiplex PCR, and its TCRdb copy is limited to in-frame clones, with some not included. Of some 900,000 clones in the sample, approximately 76% are singletons; the top ten hold around 1.4%. The ends were cut back, 4 bases at V and 0 bases at J, with 8 bases in the middle. The length of the CDR3 is 14 residues. Germline V gene data show CDR1 as SGHRS and CDR2 as YFSETQ. The receptor comes from a young man in good health. The J gene is TRBJ1-3, the V gene TRBV5-1; TRBD1 is a possible D gene (5 bases). Sequencing was done on a sample of memory CD4+ T cells sorted from blood. Indicated subset: CD45RA-negative fraction. The CDR3 here is CASSAGGSGNTIYF. CDR3 coding DNA: TGCGCCAGCAGCGCGGGGGGCTCTGGAAACACCATATATTTT.